The T cell receptor (beta chain) under discussion was sequenced for a study of response to subunit inactivated influenza vaccine. TCRdb reprocessed the RT-PCR reads with MiXCR, giving one entry per CDR3 protein. The sample contains around 790,000 distinct CDR3 sequences, about 20% of which appear only once. The ends lost 0 bases at V and 5 bases at J; junction bases unmatched: 3. The CDR3 is made up of 13 amino acids. Per germline, CDR1 SQVTM and CDR2 ANQGSEA. The receptor comes from a man aged 50-60 years who received an inactivated influenza vaccine. The sample consisted of PBMCs from blood, taken 5 days after vaccination. The rearrangement links TRBV29-1 to TRBJ2-5; 7 positions agree with TRBD1. The CDR3 region has the DNA TGCAGCGTTGAAGAGACAGGGTGGGAGACCCAGTACTTC. It specifies CSVEETGWETQYF.